Presented here are 26 T cell receptor beta chains from one specimen sequenced in a study of blood T cell repertoires in COVID-19. TCRdb's copy holds only in-frame clones and misses some; the assay was immunoSEQ multiplex PCR. The sample comprises tens of thousands of clones, about nine tenths of which are singletons, and roughly 6.8% rests with the top ten. Material: peripheral blood. The receptors here all came from a woman at least 80 years old with active COVID-19.

The chain combines TRBV29-1 with TRBJ2-6, with TRBD1 identical over 9 bases. Unmatched junction bases numbered 18, after V lost 3 bases and J lost 0 bases. Germline CDR1 reads SQVTM; CDR2 reads ANQGSEA. The CDR3 totals 21 residues. For the CDR3, the DNA is TGCAGCGTTGAGACACCCGGGACAGGGAACCCCTCCCTCTCTGGGGCCAACGTCCTGACTTTC. Its protein is CSVETPGTGNPSLSGANVLTF. Full variable domain (rest looked up from reference TRBV29-1 and TRBJ2-6): SAVISQKPSRDICQRGTSLTIQCQVDSQVTMMFWYRQQPGQSLTLIATANQGSEATYESGFVIDKFPISRPNLTFSTLTVSNMSPEDSSIYLCSVETPGTGNPSLSGANVLTFGAGSRLTVL.

V gene TRBV9 combines with J gene TRBJ2-3; D gene ambiguous. The V end was cut by 1 base, the J end by 3 bases, with 3 bases between. Germline assignment: CDR1 SGDLS and CDR2 YYNGEE. The CDR3 is 12 residues long. The CDR3 DNA reads TGTGCCAGCAGCGTACATACAGATACGCAGTATTTT. Its translation: CASSVHTDTQYF.

V and J are TRBV5-4 and TRBJ2-5; TRBD1 might be the D (6 bases). Germline V gives CDR1 SGHNT, CDR2 YYREEE (reference sequence). The CDR3 length is 13 residues. Deletions cut 4 bases from V and 2 bases from J, with 9 bases between. The CDR3 protein is CASSVQGQETQYF. The CDR3 DNA follows: TGTGCCAGCAGCGTACAGGGACAAGAGACCCAGTACTTC. Drawing the rest from reference TRBV5-4 and TRBJ2-5, the complete variable domain is ETGVTQSPTHLIKTRGQQVTLRCSSQSGHNTVSWYQQALGQGPQFIFQYYREEENGRGNFPPRFSGLQFPNYSSELNVNALELDDSALYLCASSVQGQETQYFGPGTRLLVL.

This clone was seen just once. The chain recombines TRBV5-4 with TRBJ2-5; 10 nucleotides align to TRBD1. Germline CDR1 is SGHNT and CDR2 is YYREEE (reference sequence). CDR3 size: 16 residues. With 0 bases clipped from V and 5 bases from J, the junction kept 7 bases outside the gene matches. The CDR3 region has the DNA TGTGCCAGCAGCTTGGGACCCGACAGGGGGCGGGAGACCCAGTACTTC. It is translated as CASSLGPDRGRETQYF.

V and J are TRBV28 and TRBJ2-2; no clear D gene. This CDR3 has 12 amino acids. The germline V and J ends were trimmed by 8 bases and 4 bases, with 8 bases remaining between them. Germline values: CDR1 MDHEN, CDR2 SYDVKM. CDR3 sequence: CASLSVTGELFF. DNA for the CDR3: TGTGCCAGCCTGAGCGTCACCGGGGAGCTGTTTTTT.

The rearrangement links TRBV5-1 to TRBJ1-6; weak D call: TRBD1 (6 bases). CDR3 length: 14 amino acids. Germline values: CDR1 SGHRS, CDR2 YFSETQ. The V and J ends lost 5 bases and 10 bases respectively, with 16 bases between them. CDR3 amino acids: CASRNPGQLSPLHF. CDR3 DNA sequence: TGCGCCAGCAGGAATCCAGGACAGCTATCACCCCTCCACTTT.

This chain connects TRBV10-3 to TRBJ1-2; perhaps TRBD1 as D (5 bases). V lost 10 bases, J lost 6 bases, and 21 bases lay in between. Germline V gives CDR1 ENHRY, CDR2 SYGVKD. The CDR3 is made up of 14 amino acids. CDR3 protein: CATRDVREGDGYTF. CDR3 coding DNA: TGTGCCACCAGAGACGTAAGAGAAGGGGATGGCTACACCTTC.

The gene calls are TRBV7-9 and TRBJ2-5; a weak D match, TRBD2 (5 bases). CDR1 is SEHNR and CDR2 is FQNEAQ in the germline V gene (reference sequence). Trimming stripped 3 bases from V and 5 bases from J, with 7 bases between. The CDR3 contains 12 residues. CDR3: CASSFLAETQYF. In DNA, the CDR3 is TGTGCCAGCAGCTTTTTAGCGGAGACCCAGTACTTC.

The chain carries TRBV21-1 and TRBJ2-3; the D call of TRBD1 is as the table states it, not checked on the DNA. TRBV21-1 is a known pseudogene. The CDR3 is 14 residues long. Here the CDR3 DNA reads TGTGCCAGCCCGACAGGGGGCCTCACAGATACGCAGTATTTT. Protein: CASPTGGLTDTQYF.

This clone appeared a single time. The chain carries TRBV7-2 and TRBJ1-1; TRBD1 matches at 8 bases. With 5 bases clipped from V and 4 bases from J, the junction kept 6 bases outside the gene matches. The length of the CDR3 is 14 residues. Germline-derived CDR1 and CDR2 are SGHTA and FQGNSA. The CDR3 DNA sequence: TGTGCCAGCAGCACCCAGGGGGCGGTCACTGAAGCTTTCTTT. Its protein product is CASSTQGAVTEAFF.

The chain couples TRBV11-2 to TRBJ2-7; no definite D call. Germline CDR1 SGHAT, CDR2 FQNNGV. The V end lost 3 bases, the J end lost 3 bases, and 6 bases lay between the germline ends. The CDR3 runs to 12 residues. For the CDR3, the DNA is TGTGCCAGCAGCTTTGGCAGCTACGAGCAGTACTTC. Its translation: CASSFGSYEQYF. The full variable domain, with the rest looked up from reference TRBV11-2 and TRBJ2-7, is EAGVAQSPRYKIIEKRQSVAFWCNPISGHATLYWYQQILGQGPKLLIQFQNNGVVDDSQLPKDRFSAERLKGVDSTLKIQPAKLEDSAVYLCASSFGSYEQYFGPGTRLTVT.

DNA for the CDR3: TGTGCCAGCAGACTAGCGGTGGGGAATGAGCAGTTCTTC. This gives the protein CASRLAVGNEQFF. The chain joins TRBV7-2 to TRBJ2-1; 8 positions agree with TRBD2. CDR1 and CDR2 from the germline V gene are SGHTA and FQGNSA. Trimming cost V 6 bases and J 7 bases; bases outside gene matches: 5. The CDR3 contains 13 residues.

This rearrangement joins TRBV2 to TRBJ2-6, with 11 bases that match TRBD1. V lost 6 bases and J lost 0; bases outside the gene matches: 10. The germline CDR1 and CDR2 sequences are SNHLY and FYNNEI. The CDR3 length is 19 residues. The DNA of the CDR3 is TGTGCCAGCAGACGACTACGGACAGGGGGCTACTCTGGGGCCAACGTCCTGACTTTC. This translates into CASRRLRTGGYSGANVLTF.

The chain links TRBV2 to TRBJ1-5, with a weak D call TRBD1 (6 bases). The CDR3 sequence is 14 residues long. CDR1 SNHLY and CDR2 FYNNEI come from the germline V gene. Trimming took off 6 bases at V and 0 bases at J, with 9 bases between the two ends. The CDR3 DNA follows: TGTGCCAGCAGGTGGGACATTAGCAATCAGCCCCAGCATTTT. The encoded protein is CASRWDISNQPQHF.

V is TRBV7-3 and J is TRBJ2-1, with D perhaps matching TRBD2 (6 bases). The V and J ends lost 1 base and 0 bases respectively, with 7 bases between them. Per the germline V gene, CDR1 is SGHTA and CDR2 is FQGTGA. The CDR3 contains 15 residues. CDR3 in amino acids: CASSLMRDSYNEQFF. CDR3 in DNA: TGTGCCAGCAGCTTAATGCGGGACTCCTACAATGAGCAGTTCTTC.

The CDR3 reads CATSRDLDRGRQPQHF. CDR3 DNA: TGTGCCACCAGCAGAGATCTAGACAGGGGACGTCAGCCCCAGCATTTT. This sequence joins TRBV15 and TRBJ1-5; 8 bases match TRBD1. The CDR3 is 16 amino acids. Trimming took 0 bases from V and 6 from J; bases not matched to a gene: 7. Germline CDR1 and CDR2: LNHNV and YYDKDF (reference sequence).

The chain combines TRBV19 with TRBJ1-1; the match to TRBD1 covers 8 bases. Trimming at V came to 4 bases and at J to 1 base, leaving 11 bases not matched to a gene. Germline lookup yields CDR1 LNHDA and CDR2 SQIVND (reference sequence). The CDR3 extends over 17 amino acids. CDR3 sequence reads: CASSTAWTGRGNTEAFF. The CDR3, as DNA: TGTGCCAGTAGTACCGCCTGGACAGGGAGAGGGAACACTGAAGCTTTCTTT.

This chain connects TRBV7-3 to TRBJ2-7, with 16 bases aligning to TRBD2. J was trimmed by 1 base and V by 6 bases; bases with no gene match: 12. Germline V gene lookup returns CDR1 SGHTA and CDR2 FQGTGA. The CDR3 consists of 19 residues. The DNA of the CDR3 is TGTGCCAGCAGGAGGCCCGGGGGGACTAGCGGGAGGGAGTCCTACGAGCAGTACTTC. The encoded protein is CASRRPGGTSGRESYEQYF.

The V and J genes are TRBV5-4 and TRBJ1-1; 7 bases align to TRBD1. J was trimmed by 4 bases and V by 3 bases; bases with no gene match: 15. The length of the CDR3 is 17 residues. CDR1 and CDR2 (germline): SGHNT, YYREEE (reference sequence). The DNA for the CDR3 is TGTGCCAGCAGCTCGCCGGGACAGACACTCAGGGGCACTGAAGCTTTCTTT. Its protein product is CASSSPGQTLRGTEAFF.

The V call is TRBV5-1, the J call TRBJ1-6, with a possible D match to TRBD1 (5 bases). The CDR3 extends over 14 amino acids. V was cut by 0 bases and J by 9 bases, with 10 bases left in between. Germline assignment: CDR1 SGHRS and CDR2 YFSETQ. The CDR3 DNA reads TGCGCCAGCAGCTTGGGGCAGGGCATTTCACCCCTCCACTTT. Its protein product is CASSLGQGISPLHF. The entire variable domain, with the rest obtained from reference TRBV5-1 and TRBJ1-6, is as follows: KAGVTQTPRYLIKTRGQQVTLSCSPISGHRSVSWYQQTPGQGLQFLFEYFSETQRNKGNFPGRFSGRQFSNSRSEMNVSTLELGDSALYLCASSLGQGISPLHFGNGTRLTVT.

The chain is built from TRBV5-8 and TRBJ1-1; perhaps TRBD1 as D (5 bases). There are 12 residues in the CDR3. Looked up from germline, CDR1 is SGHTS and CDR2 is YDEGEE. Deletions cut 4 bases from V and 7 bases from J, with 11 bases between. The CDR3 region is CASSPRRGEAFF. The CDR3 DNA follows: TGTGCCAGCAGCCCTCGGAGGGGTGAAGCTTTCTTT.

The chain couples TRBV4-2 to TRBJ2-3; tentative D call: TRBD1 (6 bases). The CDR3 has 16 amino acids. The germline CDR1 and CDR2 sequences are LGHNA and YNFKEQ. Between the trimmed V and J ends, which lost 0 bases and 4 bases, there was a span of 14 bases. The CDR3, as DNA: TGTGCCAGCAGCCAAGATGTTCAGGGGACGGCAGATACGCAGTATTTT. Amino acids: CASSQDVQGTADTQYF.

The chain has TRBV29-1 and TRBJ1-4, with D maybe TRBD1 (5 bases). V was shortened by 0 bases and J by 4 bases, with 12 bases between the two germline ends. The CDR3 is 15 residues long. Germline V CDR1 and CDR2: SQVTM, ANQGSEA. As DNA, the CDR3 is TGCAGCGTTGAAGATGGGGCTGTCGGTAATGAAAAACTGTTTTTT. It yields the protein CSVEDGAVGNEKLFF.

The chain recombines TRBV29-1 with TRBJ2-7; 10 positions agree with TRBD2. J was trimmed by 2 bases and V by 2 bases; bases with no gene match: 9. This CDR3 comprises 16 residues. Germline CDR1 reads SQVTM; CDR2 reads ANQGSEA. CDR3: CSVELAGDPGTYEQYF. CDR3 in DNA: TGCAGCGTTGAACTAGCGGGGGACCCGGGGACCTACGAGCAGTACTTC.

The J gene is TRBJ1-1, the V gene TRBV7-2, with TRBD1 matching over 7 bases. The length of the CDR3 is 16 residues. Per germline, CDR1 SGHTA and CDR2 FQGNSA. With V trimmed by 5 bases and J by 3 bases, 12 bases remained unmatched. The CDR3 spells CASSRRQGMGDTEAFF. CDR3 bases: TGTGCCAGCAGCCGCAGACAGGGTATGGGGGACACTGAAGCTTTCTTT.

CDR3 sequence (DNA): TGTGCCAGCAGTTCAACGACAGGTTATGGGCAGCCCCAGCATTTT. This gives the protein CASSSTTGYGQPQHF. This chain joins TRBV27 and TRBJ1-5; TRBD1 is a possible D gene (6 bases). The CDR3 is made up of 15 amino acids. The germline V and J ends were trimmed by 4 bases and 7 bases, with 17 bases remaining between them. Germline assignment: CDR1 MNHEY and CDR2 SMNVEV (reference sequence).